A selection of T cell receptor beta chains follows, all from one sample in a study of blood T cell repertoires in COVID-19. Data came from immunoSEQ multiplex PCR; TCRdb stores just in-frame clones and leaves some out. The profile shows roughly 170,000 clones, 79% of them singletons. The specimen was peripheral blood. Receptors originate from a woman aged 55-70 years with COVID-19, enrolled during active disease. The CDR3 runs from the conserved cysteine through the conserved F or W. The order of the fields is D gene, J gene, V gene, clone size, CDR3 protein, CDR3 DNA. The D gene is left open where the match is weak. Rows give clone size only sometimes, using once, few, many, or a class for an expanded clone.

>TRBD1|TRBJ1-1|TRBV5-4|-
CASSLEKQGSTEAFF
TGTGCCAGCAGCTTAGAGAAACAGGGGAGCACTGAAGCTTTCTTT
>TRBD2|TRBJ2-1|TRBV25-1|-
CASSEYGGRGSYNEQFF
TGTGCCAGCAGTGAATACGGAGGGCGGGGGAGTTACAATGAGCAGTTCTTC
>-|TRBJ2-1|TRBV7-3|-
CASSLNPPGAPTGNEQFF
TGTGCCAGCAGCTTAAACCCTCCAGGGGCCCCTACAGGCAATGAGCAGTTCTTC
>TRBD2|TRBJ2-3|TRBV5-1|-
CASSLEGRFGGAYTDTQYF
TGCGCCAGCAGCTTGGAAGGAAGATTCGGGGGGGCCTACACAGATACGCAGTATTTT
>-|TRBJ2-5|TRBV3-1/TRBV3-2|few
CASSQGGVIETQYF
TGTGCCAGCAGCCAAGGCGGGGTCATAGAGACCCAGTACTTC
>TRBD1|TRBJ1-4|TRBV5-5|-
CASSLAPDRGAALGEKLFF
TGTGCCAGCAGCTTGGCCCCTGACAGGGGAGCCGCCCTAGGCGAAAAACTGTTTTTT
>-|TRBJ1-2|TRBV10-2|-
CASSDLRVDRLLHGYTF
TGCGCCAGCAGTGATCTTAGGGTCGACAGGTTACTTCATGGCTACACCTTC
>-|TRBJ2-3|TRBV5-6|-
CASSLRERYTDTQYF
TGTGCCAGCAGCTTGCGCGAGCGGTACACAGATACGCAGTATTTT
>-|TRBJ2-1|TRBV15|-
CATSRELRDIYNEQFF
TGTGCCACCAGCAGAGAATTAAGGGACATCTACAATGAGCAGTTCTTC
>-|TRBJ1-1|TRBV7-9|-
CASSLDSGAFF
TGTGCCAGCAGCTTGGACAGTGGAGCTTTCTTT
>TRBD1|TRBJ2-2|TRBV29-1|many
CSVRTPGQGTGELFF
TGCAGCGTCCGAACCCCGGGACAGGGGACCGGGGAGCTGTTTTTT
>-|TRBJ2-7|TRBV2|-
CASSRVGPTYEQYF
TGTGCCAGCAGCCGGGTGGGGCCCACCTACGAGCAGTACTTC
>-|TRBJ2-1|TRBV19|once
CASSGGGGSYNEQFF
TGTGCCAGCTCTGGGGGCGGGGGCTCCTACAATGAGCAGTTCTTC
>-|TRBJ1-6|TRBV9|-
CASSPRGRESLHF
TGTGCCAGCAGCCCTAGGGGGAGGGAGTCCCTCCACTTT
>TRBD1|TRBJ2-3|TRBV19|-
CASTQRTGGVGTDTQYF
TGTGCCAGTACCCAGAGGACAGGGGGGGTGGGCACAGATACGCAGTATTTT
>-|TRBJ1-2|TRBV7-2|once
CASSTATGTSGYTF
TGTGCCAGCAGCACTGCTACCGGGACAAGTGGCTACACCTTC
>TRBD1|TRBJ2-2|TRBV9|-
CASSLWGQGTGELFF
TGTGCCAGCAGCCTTTGGGGACAGGGGACCGGGGAGCTGTTTTTT
>-|TRBJ1-2|TRBV18|-
CASSPSGDGYTF
TGTGCCAGCTCACCATCAGGGGATGGCTACACCTTC
>TRBD2|TRBJ2-1|TRBV9|-
CASSPVTSGRRNEQFF
TGTGCCAGCAGCCCGGTTACTAGCGGACGTCGGAATGAGCAGTTCTTC
>-|TRBJ2-2|TRBV11-1|few
CASSLNRANTGELFF
TGTGCCAGCAGCTTAAACAGGGCGAACACCGGGGAGCTGTTTTTT
>-|TRBJ1-2|TRBV28|-
CASSSNQGGYTF
TGTGCCAGCAGTTCCAACCAGGGGGGCTACACCTTC
>-|TRBJ2-2|TRBV9|once
CASSAYYGGLNTGELFF
TGTGCCAGCAGCGCCTACTATGGAGGGCTTAACACCGGGGAGCTGTTTTTT
>TRBD1|TRBJ2-3|TRBV5-4|few
CASSLPPTGGADTQYF
TGTGCCAGCAGCTTGCCCCCGACAGGGGGAGCAGATACGCAGTATTTT
>-|TRBJ1-4|TRBV6-2/TRBV6-3|many
CASSFAAELTNEKLFF
TGTGCCAGCAGTTTCGCGGCGGAACTAACTAATGAAAAACTGTTTTTT
>TRBD1|TRBJ1-5|TRBV2|-
CASSETGQGGQPQHF
TGTGCCAGCAGTGAAACCGGACAGGGAGGTCAGCCCCAGCATTTT
>-|TRBJ1-1|TRBV5-1|-
CASSAIQGNTEAFF
TGCGCCAGCAGCGCGATTCAGGGAAACACTGAAGCTTTCTTT
>TRBD2|TRBJ2-5|TRBV5-1|-
CASSIRGPREGETQYF
TGCGCCAGCAGCATCCGGGGCCCGAGGGAGGGGGAGACCCAGTACTTC
>-|TRBJ1-6|TRBV5-5|-
CASSLGQANSPLHF
TGTGCCAGCAGCTTGGGACAGGCGAATTCACCCCTCCACTTT
>TRBD1|TRBJ2-3|TRBV5-1|-
CASRPDRGTDTQYF
TGCGCCAGCAGACCGGACAGGGGCACAGATACGCAGTATTTT
>-|TRBJ1-5|TRBV23-1|few
CASSQFHRDSNQPQHF
TGCGCCAGCAGTCAATTCCACAGGGATAGCAATCAGCCCCAGCATTTT
>-|TRBJ1-4|TRBV6-1|-
CASSETGLGGGEKLFF
TGTGCCAGCAGTGAAACCGGGCTCGGGGGTGGTGAAAAACTGTTTTTT
>-|TRBJ2-3|TRBV11-2|-
CASSLGDGGENADTQYF
TGTGCCAGCAGCTTAGGGGATGGGGGCGAAAACGCAGATACGCAGTATTTT
>TRBD1|TRBJ1-1|TRBV19|few
CASSTGAEAFF
TGTGCCAGCTCGACAGGGGCTGAAGCTTTCTTT
>TRBD2|TRBJ2-2|TRBV5-1|few
CASNPGGGNTGELFF
TGCGCCAGCAACCCTGGGGGGGGAAACACCGGGGAGCTGTTTTTT
>-|TRBJ1-2|TRBV7-2|-
CASSLVHGVYGYTF
TGTGCCAGCAGCTTAGTACATGGAGTTTATGGCTACACCTTC
>-|TRBJ2-2|TRBV7-2|-
CASSPRHHTGELFF
TGTGCCAGCAGCCCCCGACACCACACCGGGGAGCTGTTTTTT
>TRBD2|TRBJ2-7|TRBV12-3/TRBV12-4|-
CASSPGREAQYF
TGTGCCAGCAGCCCCGGGAGGGAGGCGCAGTACTTC